This T cell receptor (beta chain) was sequenced in a study of cytomegalovirus exposure and HLA in healthy donors. Vbeta (60) and Jbeta (13) primers were used in the PCR. Clones were read by immunoSEQ multiplex PCR, and TCRdb kept only the in-frame ones, dropping some. The sample has 90,000 to 95,000 clones, 80% seen once. The sequenced sample consisted of PBMCs. This TCR came from a young man in good health and CMV-seronegative.

The CDR3 loop reads CASSPGLGGGNEQFF. In DNA form, the CDR3 reads TGTGCCAGCAGTCCGGGACTAGGGGGAGGAAATGAGCAGTTCTTC. V usage is TRBV6-5 and J usage is TRBJ2-1, with 8 bases fitting TRBD2. The CDR3 totals 15 residues. The V and J ends lost 5 bases and 7 bases, in that order; junction bases with no gene match: 10. Germline CDR1 reads MNHEY; CDR2 reads SVGAGI.